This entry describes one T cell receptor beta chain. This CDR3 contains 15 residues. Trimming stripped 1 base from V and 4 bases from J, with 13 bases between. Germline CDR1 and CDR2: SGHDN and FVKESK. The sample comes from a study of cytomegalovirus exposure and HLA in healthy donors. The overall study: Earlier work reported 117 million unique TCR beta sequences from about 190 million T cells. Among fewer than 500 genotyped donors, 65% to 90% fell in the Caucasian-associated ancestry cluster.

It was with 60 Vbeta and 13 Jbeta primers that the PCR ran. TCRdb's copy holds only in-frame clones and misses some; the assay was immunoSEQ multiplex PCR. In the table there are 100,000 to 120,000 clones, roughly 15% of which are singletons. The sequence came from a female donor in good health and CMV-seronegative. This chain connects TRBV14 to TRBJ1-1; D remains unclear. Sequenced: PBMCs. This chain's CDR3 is CASSQAGMAITEAFF. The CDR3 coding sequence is TGTGCCAGCAGCCAAGCTGGCATGGCAATCACTGAAGCTTTCTTT.